This TCR beta chain originates from a study of T cells after posttransplantation cyclophosphamide. This clone was seen ten or more times. The data were produced by immunoSEQ multiplex PCR, yet TCRdb's version contains in-frame clones alone and is incomplete. This sample comprises approximately 31,000 clones, none seen once only. The V gene's germline CDR1 is SGHAT and CDR2 FQNNGV. The CDR3 is 14 residues long. J was trimmed by 8 bases and V by 5 bases; bases with no gene match: 6. J is TRBJ2-4 and V is TRBV11-2, with 10 positions matching TRBD1. The TCR sequence derives from a woman aged 30 to 39 in good health and a related stem cell transplant donor. The sample comprised PBMCs. The CDR3 DNA is TGTGCCAGCAGCCAGACAGGGGGCATGGACATTCAGTACTTC. Translating it yields CASSQTGGMDIQYF.